A selection of T cell receptor beta chains follows, all from one sample in a study of cytomegalovirus exposure and HLA in healthy donors. Sequencing was performed with immunoSEQ multiplex PCR; in TCRdb, only in-frame clones are kept and a portion is missing. The sample totals 60,000 to 65,000 clones. The source material was PBMCs. These receptors were collected from a woman younger than 30 in good health and CMV-seronegative. The CDR3 runs from the conserved cysteine through the conserved F or W. Fields, in order: V gene, J gene, D gene, CDR3 protein, CDR3 DNA. A D gene is named only where the DNA matches it firmly.

>TRBV18|TRBJ2-7|.
CASSPATVYEQYF
TGTGCCAGCTCACCCGCGACAGTCTACGAGCAGTACTTC
>TRBV2|TRBJ2-7|.
CASSERTTIREQYF
TGTGCCAGCAGTGAACGGACAACGATTCGCGAGCAGTACTTC
>TRBV4-2|TRBJ1-2|.
CASSQVGGTNYGYTF
TGTGCCAGCAGCCAAGTCGGGGGAACTAACTATGGCTACACCTTC
>TRBV7-8|TRBJ1-1|.
CASSLPRVRGENTEAFF
TGTGCCAGCAGCTTGCCCAGGGTACGCGGGGAAAACACTGAAGCTTTCTTT
>TRBV6-6|TRBJ2-3|TRBD2
CASRDSSGGANTQYF
TGTGCCAGTAGGGATTCTAGCGGGGGGGCGAATACGCAGTATTTT
>TRBV1|TRBJ2-7|.
CTSSQDRLAGAYEQYF
TGCACCAGCAGCCAAGATCGACTAGCGGGAGCCTACGAGCAGTACTTC
>TRBV6-4|TRBJ2-3|.
CASSAGEDTDTQYF
TGTGCCAGCAGTGCGGGAGAGGATACAGATACGCAGTATTTT
>TRBV9|TRBJ2-7|TRBD1
CASSVAGDRGNEQYF
TGTGCCAGCAGCGTAGCAGGAGACAGGGGGAACGAGCAGTACTTC
>TRBV7-9|TRBJ1-6|.
CASSPGDWDSPLHF
TGTGCCAGCAGCCCAGGGGATTGGGATTCACCCCTCCACTTT
>TRBV19|TRBJ2-7|.
CASSIGPGMGEQYF
TGTGCCAGTAGTATAGGCCCCGGGATGGGCGAGCAGTACTTC
>TRBV7-9|TRBJ1-2|TRBD1
CASSYGTATNYGYTF
TGTGCCAGCAGCTACGGGACAGCAACTAACTATGGCTACACCTTC
>TRBV2|TRBJ1-2|.
CARRTVGYTF
TGTGCCAGGAGGACAGTAGGCTACACCTTC
>TRBV6-5|TRBJ2-7|.
CASSSRGVTAYEQYF
TGTGCCAGCAGTTCTCGGGGAGTCACCGCCTACGAGCAGTACTTC
>TRBV7-9|TRBJ1-2|.
CASSFRSYGYTF
TGTGCCAGCAGCTTCCGGAGCTATGGCTACACCTTC
>TRBV11-2|TRBJ1-6|TRBD1
CASTGTGAAYNSPLHF
TGTGCCAGCACCGGGACAGGGGCGGCCTATAATTCACCCCTCCACTTT
>TRBV19|TRBJ2-7|.
CASSIDLKADYEQYF
TGTGCCAGTAGTATAGATCTTAAGGCGGACTACGAGCAGTACTTC
>TRBV9|TRBJ2-5|.
CASSVSGVVETQYF
TGTGCCAGCAGCGTATCGGGGGTTGTTGAGACCCAGTACTTC
>TRBV4-1|TRBJ2-7|TRBD1
CASSQDGTATYEQYF
TGCGCCAGCAGCCAAGACGGGACAGCAACCTACGAGCAGTACTTC
>TRBV7-8|TRBJ2-1|TRBD2
CASSSNLAGGLLTHKNEQFF
TGTGCCAGCAGCTCAAATCTAGCGGGGGGGCTTTTGACTCACAAGAATGAGCAGTTCTTC
>TRBV29-1|TRBJ1-5|TRBD1
CSVGQGNQPQHF
TGCAGCGTTGGACAGGGGAATCAGCCCCAGCATTTT
>TRBV30|TRBJ2-3|.
CAWSFGRGAYTQYF
TGTGCCTGGAGTTTCGGCAGGGGGGCGTATACGCAGTATTTT
>TRBV25-1|TRBJ2-1|TRBD2
CASSEYRSGGAKNEQFF
TGTGCCAGCAGTGAATATCGTAGCGGGGGGGCCAAAAATGAGCAGTTCTTC
>TRBV5-6|TRBJ2-2|.
CASSLTTTNTGELFF
TGTGCCAGCAGCTTAACTACCACGAACACCGGGGAGCTGTTTTTT
>TRBV11-1|TRBJ1-1|.
CASSLGAGALNTEAFF
TGTGCCAGCAGCTTAGGGGCAGGGGCCTTGAACACTGAAGCTTTCTTT
>TRBV5-6|TRBJ1-2|TRBD1
CASSADRGLVGYTF
TGTGCCAGCAGCGCTGACAGGGGGCTCGTTGGCTACACCTTC
>TRBV29-1|TRBJ1-2|TRBD1
CSVGTGKNYGYTF
TGCAGCGTTGGGACAGGGAAAAACTATGGCTACACCTTC
>TRBV19|TRBJ1-4|.
CASSPRGGFREKLFF
TGTGCCAGTAGTCCCCGGGGGGGCTTTCGGGAAAAACTGTTTTTT
>TRBV30|TRBJ2-1|.
CAWRRYAGGFDNEQFF
TGTGCCTGGAGGAGGTATGCTGGGGGCTTCGACAATGAGCAGTTCTTC
>TRBV2|TRBJ1-1|TRBD1
CASSRQGDTEAFF
TGTGCCAGCAGCCGACAGGGGGACACTGAAGCTTTCTTT
>TRBV7-9|TRBJ1-2|.
CASSQDSWGYTF
TGTGCCAGCAGCCAAGACAGTTGGGGCTACACCTTC
>TRBV5-1|TRBJ2-6|.
CASSETGLSANVLTF
TGCGCCAGCAGCGAAACAGGCCTTTCGGCCAACGTCCTGACTTTC
>TRBV6-4|TRBJ1-1|TRBD1
CASSGSPGTGEAFF
TGTGCCAGCAGTGGCAGTCCCGGGACAGGGGAAGCTTTCTTT
>TRBV6-6|TRBJ1-1|.
CASSYGGGAFF
TGTGCCAGCAGTTACGGGGGGGGAGCTTTCTTT
>TRBV18|TRBJ2-1|.
CASSPRAGYNEQFF
TGTGCCAGCTCACCAAGGGCAGGGTACAATGAGCAGTTCTTC
>TRBV2|TRBJ1-1|TRBD1
CASRGDRDTEAFF
TGTGCCAGCAGGGGGGACAGAGACACTGAAGCTTTCTTT
>TRBV10-3|TRBJ1-2|.
CAIRDGQRSNYGYTF
TGTGCCATCAGGGATGGACAGCGATCCAACTATGGCTACACCTTC
>TRBV11-2|TRBJ2-4|.
CASSLGEAKNIQYF
TGTGCCAGCAGCTTAGGGGAGGCCAAAAACATTCAGTACTTC
>TRBV28|TRBJ2-5|TRBD2
CASRFLTSGGQETQYF
TGTGCCAGCAGGTTTCTAACTAGCGGGGGCCAAGAGACCCAGTACTTC
>TRBV30|TRBJ1-1|.
CAWSAQGGTEAFF
TGTGCCTGGAGTGCACAGGGCGGCACTGAAGCTTTCTTT
>TRBV30|TRBJ1-1|TRBD1
CAWTLTGGTEAFF
TGTGCCTGGACTCTGACAGGGGGCACTGAAGCTTTCTTT
>TRBV25-1|TRBJ2-1|TRBD2
CASSPQGLAGNNEQFF
TGTGCCAGCAGTCCACAGGGACTAGCGGGGAACAATGAGCAGTTCTTC
>TRBV15|TRBJ1-5|TRBD1
CATSLDRDRDEPQHF
TGTGCCACCAGCCTAGACCGGGACAGGGATGAGCCCCAGCATTTT
>TRBV13|TRBJ1-5|.
CASSLRYSNQPQHF
TGTGCCAGCAGCTTACGGTATAGCAATCAGCCCCAGCATTTT
>TRBV7-3|TRBJ1-2|TRBD1
CASSQTGNYGYTF
TGTGCCAGCAGCCAGACAGGGAACTATGGCTACACCTTC
>TRBV9|TRBJ1-4|.
CASSVGGLEEKLFF
TGTGCCAGCAGCGTAGGAGGGTTGGAGGAAAAACTGTTTTTT
>TRBV5-1|TRBJ1-2|TRBD1
CASRLDRGRGYGYTF
TGCGCCAGCAGACTTGACAGGGGTCGTGGCTATGGCTACACCTTC
>TRBV6-5|TRBJ2-1|TRBD2
CASSYTTSGIYNEQFF
TGTGCCAGCAGTTACACAACTAGCGGGATCTACAATGAGCAGTTCTTC
>TRBV9|TRBJ1-3|.
CASSGVSGILPSGNTIYF
TGTGCCAGCAGCGGGGTTTCCGGGATCCTACCCTCTGGAAACACCATATATTTT
>TRBV29-1|TRBJ2-7|.
CSVSNGGSYEQYF
TGCAGCGTCTCGAATGGCGGAAGCTACGAGCAGTACTTC
>TRBV29-1|TRBJ1-1|.
CSVAGLMNTEAFF
TGCAGCGTGGCGGGACTGATGAACACTGAAGCTTTCTTT
>TRBV6-1|TRBJ2-6|.
CASSEDRSGANVLTF
TGTGCCAGCAGTGAAGACAGATCTGGGGCCAACGTCCTGACTTTC
>TRBV2|TRBJ1-1|.
CASTREDTEAFF
TGTGCCAGCACCAGGGAGGACACTGAAGCTTTCTTT
>TRBV5-1|TRBJ2-1|TRBD2
CASSPTTSGAGEQFF
TGCGCCAGCAGCCCAACGACTAGCGGGGCCGGTGAGCAGTTCTTC
>TRBV30|TRBJ1-2|.
CAWSSGGSGDGYTF
TGTGCCTGGAGCTCAGGAGGGTCGGGGGATGGCTACACCTTC
>TRBV7-8|TRBJ2-7|.
CASRLQGHEQYF
TGTGCCAGCAGATTACAGGGCCACGAGCAGTACTTC